The present T cell receptor beta chain was sequenced within a study of cytomegalovirus exposure and HLA in healthy donors. The PCR contained 60 Vbeta and 13 Jbeta primers. The repertoire was sequenced with immunoSEQ multiplex PCR; TCRdb's copy has only in-frame clones and lacks some. The repertoire consists of tens of thousands of clones, with about 67% occurring once and the leading ten covering about 2%. The germline V gene encodes CDR1 ENHRY and CDR2 SYGVKD. Trimming shortened V by 6 bases and J by 5 bases, and 14 bases separated the two germline ends. The CDR3 runs to 13 residues. This clone was picked up a small number of times.

The chain joins TRBV10-3 to TRBJ2-7; weak D call: TRBD2 (7 bases). This clonotype was sampled from a man aged 30 to 45 in good health and CMV-seronegative. Sequencing was carried out using PBMCs. CDR3 bases: TGTGCCATCAGAAACAGGGAGGGGAACGAGCAGTACTTC. Its translation is CAIRNREGNEQYF.